The 23 T cell receptor beta chains given below trace back to one sample, sequenced in a study of identical twins' blood T cells. One entry per CDR3 protein results from TCRdb running MiXCR on the 5' RACE reads. The data contain fewer than 450,000 distinct CDR3 sequences, over 25% of them seen just once; the ten biggest clones take up roughly 6.1%. Sequencing was performed on PBMCs. The receptors here all came from a woman between 18 and 55 years old in good health.

The table lists this clonotype with a few counts. The rearrangement uses TRBV27 and TRBJ1-1, with TRBD1 identical over 7 bases. The CDR3 covers 15 residues. Germline CDR1 reads MNHEY; CDR2 reads SMNVEV (reference sequence). V gave up 6 bases and J gave up 0 bases; unmatched junction bases: 7. The CDR3 region is CASRAGTVMNTEAFF. The CDR3 DNA is TGTGCCAGCAGAGCCGGGACAGTGATGAACACTGAAGCTTTCTTT.

This clonotype was seen only a few times. This sequence joins TRBV6-2 or TRBV6-3 and TRBJ1-5; 7 bases align to TRBD1. CDR1 is MNHEY and CDR2 is SVGEGT in the germline V gene. This CDR3 has 16 residues. Trimming at V came to 5 bases and at J to 6 bases, leaving 13 bases not matched to a gene. CDR3 nucleotides: TGTGCCAGCAGTAACCGGGAGGGAGGGGGCGGTCAGCCCCAGCATTTT. Translated: CASSNREGGGGQPQHF.

This clonotype was picked up a small number of times. The chain joins TRBV27 to TRBJ2-5; a weak D match, TRBD2 (6 bases). The ends were cut back, 3 bases at V and 1 base at J, with 9 bases in the middle. Per germline, CDR1 MNHEY and CDR2 SMNVEV (reference sequence). The length of the CDR3 is 14 residues. CDR3 region: CASSFGGFQETQYF. CDR3 sequence (DNA): TGTGCCAGCAGTTTTGGGGGGTTCCAAGAGACCCAGTACTTC.

This clonotype was detected only a few times. The rearrangement uses TRBV11-2 and TRBJ1-2, with a possible D match to TRBD1 (5 bases). V was clipped by 4 bases and J by 0 bases, with 12 bases between them. This CDR3 has 15 amino acids. Germline V lookup: CDR1 SGHAT, CDR2 FQNNGV. The CDR3 reads CASSSPRGPNYGYTF. CDR3 coding DNA: TGTGCCAGCAGCTCCCCGCGGGGACCTAACTATGGCTACACCTTC.

The V and J genes are TRBV18 and TRBJ2-2; maybe TRBD1 (6 bases). The V gene lost 0 bases and the J gene lost 4 bases, with 15 bases spanning the gap. The CDR3 runs to 17 residues. Per germline, CDR1 KGHSH and CDR2 LQKENI. The CDR3: CASSPPLSQGVTGELFF. Written as DNA, the CDR3 is TGTGCCAGCTCACCACCTCTGTCACAGGGCGTCACCGGGGAGCTGTTTTTT.

This clonotype came up many times. The CDR3 loop reads CASSPTDSGNTIYF. In DNA, the CDR3 is TGCGCCAGCAGCCCTACGGATTCTGGAAACACCATATATTTT. The genes are TRBV5-1 and TRBJ1-3; no firm D call. The V gene lost 4 bases and the J gene lost 1 base, with 9 bases spanning the gap. This CDR3 comprises 14 residues. CDR1 is SGHRS, CDR2 YFSETQ, per germline.

This chain connects TRBV3-1 to TRBJ2-1; TRBD1 or TRBD2 may be the D gene (5 bases each). V shed 3 bases and J shed 10 bases, with 13 bases lying between them. CDR1 and CDR2 from the germline V gene are LGHDT and YNNKEL (reference sequence). This CDR3 has 13 residues. The CDR3 DNA reads as TGTGCCAGCAGCCAGGTAGACGGGGCAGAGCAGTTCTTC. Amino acids: CASSQVDGAEQFF.

This clonotype was seen only a few times. The chain combines TRBV4-3 with TRBJ1-2; D is undetermined. Trimming cost V 7 bases and J 0 bases, with 12 bases left between them. The CDR3 has 14 residues. Germline CDR1 LGHNA, CDR2 YSLEER. Here the CDR3 DNA reads TGCGCCAGCATGCACACAAAAACTAACTATGGCTACACCTTC. Translation gives CASMHTKTNYGYTF.

This clonotype was seen ten or more times. The genes are TRBV29-1 and TRBJ1-1, with D perhaps TRBD1 (5 bases). The CDR3 loop spans 10 amino acids. Looked up from germline, CDR1 is SQVTM and CDR2 is ANQGSEA. Trimming stripped 8 bases from V and 7 bases from J, with 11 bases between. The CDR3 is CSPIRGEAFF. As DNA, the CDR3 is TGCAGCCCCATTAGGGGTGAAGCTTTCTTT.

This chain connects TRBV2 to TRBJ1-6; D remains ambiguous. The CDR3 runs 14 residues. The ends were cut back, 0 bases at V and 7 bases at J, with 7 bases in the middle. The germline gives CDR1 SNHLY, CDR2 FYNNEI. CDR3 loop: CASSEASDNSPLHF. The CDR3, as DNA: TGTGCCAGCAGTGAAGCCAGTGACAATTCACCCCTCCACTTT.

This clonotype has more than one count but fewer than ten. The chain recombines TRBV29-1 with TRBJ2-1, with D perhaps matching TRBD2 (5 bases). Trimming stripped 5 bases from V and 3 bases from J, with 14 bases between. The CDR3 is 14 amino acids. From germline, CDR1 is SQVTM and CDR2 ANQGSEA. The CDR3 loop is CSVSRLAFYNEQFF. CDR3 DNA: TGCAGCGTTAGTCGGCTAGCTTTCTACAATGAGCAGTTCTTC.

In its sample, this clonotype was seen a few times. The V gene is TRBV29-1, the J gene TRBJ2-1; 10 nucleotides align to TRBD2. J was trimmed by 9 bases and V by 6 bases; bases with no gene match: 8. The CDR3 sequence is 13 residues long. Germline V gene data show CDR1 as SQVTM and CDR2 as ANQGSEA. The DNA for the CDR3 is TGCAGCGTCGCTAGCGGGAGTAGAGGTGAGCAGTTCTTC. This gives the protein CSVASGSRGEQFF.

In its sample, this clonotype was seen a few times. The J gene is TRBJ2-1, the V gene TRBV6-5; D perhaps matches TRBD1 (5 bases). V dropped 10 bases and J dropped 5 bases, with 18 bases sitting between them. Germline-derived CDR1 and CDR2 are MNHEY and SVGAGI. The CDR3 sequence is 14 residues long. This CDR3 reads CATCERQGNNEQFF. CDR3 nucleotide sequence: TGTGCCACCTGCGAAAGGCAGGGTAACAATGAGCAGTTCTTC.

This chain joins TRBV25-1 and TRBJ2-1; the D gene could be TRBD1 or TRBD2 (5 bases each). Germline CDR1 and CDR2: MGHDK and SYGVNS. The CDR3 contains 14 residues. V lost 5 bases and J lost 8, with 16 bases in between. As DNA, the CDR3 is TGTGCCAGCAGTCCCCGGGACCTTACGGATGAGCAGTTCTTC. This translates into CASSPRDLTDEQFF.

This clonotype was detected only once. This chain joins TRBV2 and TRBJ1-2, with TRBD1 identical over 7 bases. V shed 5 bases, J shed 2 bases, and the junction held 5 bases outside the gene matches. The length of the CDR3 is 14 residues. Germline V gene lookup returns CDR1 SNHLY and CDR2 FYNNEI. CDR3 sequence: CASSMTGRNYGYTF. In DNA form, the CDR3 reads TGTGCCAGCAGTATGACAGGGAGGAACTATGGCTACACCTTC.

This clonotype was observed a handful of times. The chain combines TRBV9 with TRBJ2-1, with 7 bases aligning to TRBD1. Germline V CDR1 and CDR2: SGDLS, YYNGEE. This CDR3 spans 16 amino acids. V trimming: 4 bases; J trimming: 4 bases; junction bases outside the gene matches: 11. CDR3 loop: CASSPNWGQIYNEQFF. CDR3 nucleotide sequence: TGTGCCAGCAGCCCCAATTGGGGACAGATATACAATGAGCAGTTCTTC. Using reference TRBV9 and TRBJ2-1 for the parts outside the CDR3, the full variable domain is DSGVTQTPKHLITATGQRVTLRCSPRSGDLSVYWYQQSLDQGLQFLIQYYNGEERAKGNILERFSAQQFPDLHSELNLSSLELGDSALYFCASSPNWGQIYNEQFFGPGTRLTVL.

A few counts support this clonotype. The chain combines TRBV27 with TRBJ2-1; D is unresolved. Germline CDR1 MNHEY, CDR2 SMNVEV (reference sequence). V was trimmed by 0 bases and J by 4 bases, leaving 7 bases between them. This CDR3 contains 14 residues. As DNA, the CDR3 is TGTGCCAGCAGTTTATCTCGCGGATACAATGAGCAGTTCTTC. Protein product: CASSLSRGYNEQFF.

V is TRBV27 and J is TRBJ2-1, with 8 positions matching TRBD2. The CDR3 length is 16 residues. V shed 0 bases, J shed 2 bases, and the junction held 3 bases outside the gene matches. In germline, CDR1 is MNHEY, CDR2 SMNVEV (reference sequence). In nucleotides, the CDR3 is TGTGCCAGCAGTTTATCCGCGGGGGGTACCTACAATGAGCAGTTCTTC. Amino acid sequence: CASSLSAGGTYNEQFF.

CDR3 bases: TGTGCCAGCAGCTTGGTATCCACTGGCTACACCTTC. This sequence encodes CASSLVSTGYTF. V and J are TRBV7-9 and TRBJ1-2; D remains ambiguous. The CDR3 is made up of 12 amino acids. CDR1 SEHNR and CDR2 FQNEAQ come from the germline V gene (reference sequence). V dropped 3 bases and J dropped 7 bases, with 9 bases sitting between them.

J is TRBJ1-5 and V is TRBV11-2, with D possibly matching TRBD1 (6 bases). The germline gives CDR1 SGHAT, CDR2 FQNNGV. The CDR3 spans 15 residues. Trimming removed 0 bases from V and 7 bases from J, with 13 bases in between. CDR3: CASSLDSYREQPQHF. In DNA form, the CDR3 reads TGTGCCAGCAGCTTAGACTCCTACAGGGAGCAGCCCCAGCATTTT.

Concerning this clonotype itself: A much more abundant neighbour one base away suggests this may be a read error. V usage is TRBV29-1 and J usage is TRBJ1-1; D is unclear. Germline V gene data show CDR1 as SQVTM and CDR2 as ANQGSEA. This CDR3 is built from 11 residues. The CDR3 bases are TGCAGCGTTGATGCTCTTCCTGAAGCTTTATTT. It encodes CSVDALPEALF.

The chain uses TRBV7-6 and TRBJ2-7, with D perhaps TRBD2 (6 bases). The germline CDR1 and CDR2 sequences are SGHVS and FNYEAQ. CDR3 size: 15 residues. V shed 5 bases and J shed 4 bases, with 18 bases lying between them. The CDR3: CASSLRAAGPYEQYF. DNA for the CDR3: TGTGCCAGCAGCCTACGGGCAGCGGGCCCTTACGAGCAGTACTTC.

This clonotype was counted between two and nine times. The V and J genes are TRBV18 and TRBJ2-7; TRBD2 might be the D (5 bases). CDR3 length equals 15 residues. CDR1 is KGHSH, CDR2 LQKENI, per germline. The V gene lost 1 base and the J gene lost 5 bases, with 15 bases spanning the gap. CDR3 nucleotides: TGTGCCAGCTCACCACAATTTACTAGTGTAGACGAGCAGTACTTC. This sequence encodes CASSPQFTSVDEQYF. Supplemented by reference TRBV18 and TRBJ2-7, the full variable domain reads NAGVMQNPRHLVRRRGQEARLRCSPMKGHSHVYWYRQLPEEGLKFMVYLQKENIIDESGMPKERFSAEFPKEGPSILRIQQVVRGDSAAYFCASSPQFTSVDEQYFGPGTRLTVT.